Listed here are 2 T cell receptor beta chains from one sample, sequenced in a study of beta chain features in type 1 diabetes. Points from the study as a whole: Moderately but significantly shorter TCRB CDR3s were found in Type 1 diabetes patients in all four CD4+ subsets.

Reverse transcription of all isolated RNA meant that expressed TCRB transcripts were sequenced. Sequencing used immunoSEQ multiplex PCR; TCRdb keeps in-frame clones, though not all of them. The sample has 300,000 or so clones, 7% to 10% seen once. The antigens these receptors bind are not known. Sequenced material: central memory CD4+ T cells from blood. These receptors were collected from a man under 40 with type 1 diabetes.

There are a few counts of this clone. The CDR3 reads CASRDRGLVDEQYF. The CDR3 DNA sequence: TGTGCCAGCAGGGACCGGGGACTAGTAGACGAGCAGTACTTC. The chain uses TRBV6-1 and TRBJ2-7, with 8 nucleotides matching TRBD2. The germline V gene encodes CDR1 MNHNS and CDR2 SASEGT. The CDR3 has 14 amino acids. Trimming cost V 6 bases and J 5 bases; bases outside gene matches: 9.

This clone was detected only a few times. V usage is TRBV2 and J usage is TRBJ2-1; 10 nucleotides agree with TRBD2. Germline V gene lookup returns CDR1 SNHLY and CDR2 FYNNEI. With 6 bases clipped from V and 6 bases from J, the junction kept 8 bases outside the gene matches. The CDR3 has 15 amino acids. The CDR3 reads CASRAGTSVLNEQFF. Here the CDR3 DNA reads TGTGCCAGCAGAGCCGGGACTAGCGTACTCAATGAGCAGTTCTTC.